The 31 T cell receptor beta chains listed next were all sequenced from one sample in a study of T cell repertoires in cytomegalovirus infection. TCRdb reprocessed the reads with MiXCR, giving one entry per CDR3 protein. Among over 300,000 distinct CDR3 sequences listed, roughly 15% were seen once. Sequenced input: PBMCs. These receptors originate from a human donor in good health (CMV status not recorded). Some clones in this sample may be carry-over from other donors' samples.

CDR3 DNA sequence: TGCAGTGCTAGAGATTGGGGGGGACAGACTCAAGAGACCCAGTACTTC. This translates into CSARDWGGQTQETQYF. V and J are TRBV20-1 and TRBJ2-5, with D tentatively TRBD1 or TRBD2 (7 bases each). The CDR3 runs to 16 residues. Per the germline V gene, CDR1 is DFQATT and CDR2 is SNEGSKA (reference sequence). V gave up 0 bases and J gave up 2 bases, with 16 bases separating them.

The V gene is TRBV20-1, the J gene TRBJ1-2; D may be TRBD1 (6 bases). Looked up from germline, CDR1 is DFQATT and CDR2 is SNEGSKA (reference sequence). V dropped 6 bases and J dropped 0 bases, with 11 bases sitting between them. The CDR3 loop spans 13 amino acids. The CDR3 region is CSAWTEPNYGYTF. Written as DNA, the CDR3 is TGCAGTGCGTGGACAGAGCCTAACTATGGCTACACCTTC.

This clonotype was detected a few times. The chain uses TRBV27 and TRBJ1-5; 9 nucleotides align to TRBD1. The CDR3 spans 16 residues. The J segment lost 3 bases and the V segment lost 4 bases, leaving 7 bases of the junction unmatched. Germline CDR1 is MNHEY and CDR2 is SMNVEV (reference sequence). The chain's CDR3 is CASSSTDRGSNQPQHF. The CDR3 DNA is TGTGCCAGCAGTTCTACGGACAGGGGCTCCAATCAGCCCCAGCATTTT.

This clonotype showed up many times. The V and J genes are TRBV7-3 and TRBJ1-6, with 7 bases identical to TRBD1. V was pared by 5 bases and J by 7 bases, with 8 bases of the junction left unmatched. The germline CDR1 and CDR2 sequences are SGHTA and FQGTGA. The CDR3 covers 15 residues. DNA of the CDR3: TGTGCCAGCAGCCCGACAGGGTTTGGGAATTCACCCCTCCACTTT. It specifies CASSPTGFGNSPLHF.

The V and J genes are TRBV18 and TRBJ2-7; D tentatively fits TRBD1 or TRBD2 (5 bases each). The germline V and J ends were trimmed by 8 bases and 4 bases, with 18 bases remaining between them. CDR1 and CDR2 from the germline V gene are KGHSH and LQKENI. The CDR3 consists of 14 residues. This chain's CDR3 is CASRRDPRRYEQYF. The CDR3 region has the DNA TGTGCCAGCCGAAGGGACCCCAGGAGGTACGAGCAGTACTTC. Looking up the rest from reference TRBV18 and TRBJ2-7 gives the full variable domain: NAGVMQNPRHLVRRRGQEARLRCSPMKGHSHVYWYRQLPEEGLKFMVYLQKENIIDESGMPKERFSAEFPKEGPSILRIQQVVRGDSAAYFCASRRDPRRYEQYFGPGTRLTVT.

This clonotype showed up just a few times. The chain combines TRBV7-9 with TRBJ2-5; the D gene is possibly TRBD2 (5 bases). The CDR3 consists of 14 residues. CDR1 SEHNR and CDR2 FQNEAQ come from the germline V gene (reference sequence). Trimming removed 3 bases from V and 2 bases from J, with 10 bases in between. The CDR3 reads CASSFRGNQETQYF. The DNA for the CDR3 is TGTGCCAGCAGCTTCCGGGGTAATCAAGAGACCCAGTACTTC. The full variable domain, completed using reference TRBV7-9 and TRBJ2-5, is DTGVSQNPRHKITKRGQNVTFRCDPISEHNRLYWYRQTLGQGPEFLTYFQNEAQLEKSRLLSDRFSAERPKGSFSTLEIQRTEQGDSAMYLCASSFRGNQETQYFGPGTRLLVL.

CDR3 coding DNA: TGTGCCAGTAGTGTCCTACAGGGGGCCACTGAAGCTTTCTTT. Amino acids: CASSVLQGATEAFF. The chain employs TRBV19 and TRBJ1-1; TRBD1 aligns across 9 bases. The CDR3 is 14 residues long. CDR1 and CDR2 from the germline V gene are LNHDA and SQIVND (reference sequence). V lost 5 bases, J lost 4 bases, and 5 bases stayed unmatched.

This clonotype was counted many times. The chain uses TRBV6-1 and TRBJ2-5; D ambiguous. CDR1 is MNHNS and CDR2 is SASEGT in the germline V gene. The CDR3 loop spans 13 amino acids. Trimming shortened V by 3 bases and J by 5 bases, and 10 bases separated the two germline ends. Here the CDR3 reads CASSDPWVETQYF. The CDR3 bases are TGTGCCAGCAGTGACCCCTGGGTGGAGACCCAGTACTTC.

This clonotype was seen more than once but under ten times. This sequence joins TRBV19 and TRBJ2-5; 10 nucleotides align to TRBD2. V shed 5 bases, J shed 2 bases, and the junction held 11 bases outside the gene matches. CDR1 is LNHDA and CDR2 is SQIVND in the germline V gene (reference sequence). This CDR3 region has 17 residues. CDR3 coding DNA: TGTGCCAGTAGTGCAGCTTTATCTAGCGGGGGACAAGAGACCCAGTACTTC. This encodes CASSAALSSGGQETQYF. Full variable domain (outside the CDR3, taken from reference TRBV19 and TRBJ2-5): DGGITQSPKYLFRKEGQNVTLSCEQNLNHDAMYWYRQDPGQGLRLIYYSQIVNDFQKGDIAEGYSVSREKKESFPLTVTSAQKNPTAFYLCASSAALSSGGQETQYFGPGTRLLVL.

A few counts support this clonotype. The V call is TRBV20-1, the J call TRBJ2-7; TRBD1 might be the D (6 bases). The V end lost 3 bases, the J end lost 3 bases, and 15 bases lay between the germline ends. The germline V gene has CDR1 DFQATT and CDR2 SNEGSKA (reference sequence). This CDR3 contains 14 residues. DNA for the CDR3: TGCAGTGCTAGTGGGTCGGGACACCTCTACGAGCAGTACTTC. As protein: CSASGSGHLYEQYF.

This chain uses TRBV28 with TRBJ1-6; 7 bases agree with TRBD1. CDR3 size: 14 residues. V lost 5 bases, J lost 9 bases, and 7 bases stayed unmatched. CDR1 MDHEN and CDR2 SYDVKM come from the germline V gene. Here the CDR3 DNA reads TGTGCCAGCAGTGGTGGGGACAGAACTTCACCCCTCCACTTT. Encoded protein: CASSGGDRTSPLHF.

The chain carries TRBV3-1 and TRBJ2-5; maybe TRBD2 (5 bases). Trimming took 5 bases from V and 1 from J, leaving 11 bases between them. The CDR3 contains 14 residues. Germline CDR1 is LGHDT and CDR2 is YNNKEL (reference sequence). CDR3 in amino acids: CASSLRVGQETQYF. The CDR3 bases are TGTGCCAGCAGCTTGCGGGTCGGCCAAGAGACCCAGTACTTC.

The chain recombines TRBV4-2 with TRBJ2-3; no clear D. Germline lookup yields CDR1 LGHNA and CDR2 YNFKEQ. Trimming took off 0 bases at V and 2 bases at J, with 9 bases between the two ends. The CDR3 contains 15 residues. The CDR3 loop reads CASSQDGASTDTQYF. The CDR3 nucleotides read TGTGCCAGCAGCCAAGATGGAGCGTCCACAGATACGCAGTATTTT.

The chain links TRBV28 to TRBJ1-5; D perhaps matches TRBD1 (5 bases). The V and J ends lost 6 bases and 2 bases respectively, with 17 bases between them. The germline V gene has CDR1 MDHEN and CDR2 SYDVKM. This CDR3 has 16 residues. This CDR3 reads CASSGAQGVGNQPQHF. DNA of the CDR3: TGTGCCAGCAGCGGCGCGCAGGGCGTCGGCAATCAGCCCCAGCATTTT.

This chain's CDR3 is CASSSGREGQPQHF. CDR3 nucleotides: TGTGCCAGCAGTTCGGGGCGGGAGGGGCAGCCCCAGCATTTT. This chain uses TRBV12-3 or TRBV12-4 with TRBJ1-5; D is perhaps TRBD1 (5 bases). The V end lost 4 bases, the J end lost 7 bases, and 14 bases lay between the germline ends. This CDR3 comprises 14 residues.

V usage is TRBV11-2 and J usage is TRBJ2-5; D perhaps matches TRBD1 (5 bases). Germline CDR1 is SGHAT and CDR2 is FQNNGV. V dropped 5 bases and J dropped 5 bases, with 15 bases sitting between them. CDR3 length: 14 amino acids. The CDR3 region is CASSPGASWETQYF. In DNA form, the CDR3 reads TGTGCCAGCAGCCCTGGGGCCAGTTGGGAGACCCAGTACTTC.

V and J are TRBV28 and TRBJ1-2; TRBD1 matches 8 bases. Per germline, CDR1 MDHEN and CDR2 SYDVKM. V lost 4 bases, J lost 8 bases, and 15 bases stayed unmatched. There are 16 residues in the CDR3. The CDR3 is CASSSPGGQALGGYTF. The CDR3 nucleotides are TGTGCCAGCAGTTCCCCTGGGGGACAGGCCCTCGGGGGCTACACCTTC.

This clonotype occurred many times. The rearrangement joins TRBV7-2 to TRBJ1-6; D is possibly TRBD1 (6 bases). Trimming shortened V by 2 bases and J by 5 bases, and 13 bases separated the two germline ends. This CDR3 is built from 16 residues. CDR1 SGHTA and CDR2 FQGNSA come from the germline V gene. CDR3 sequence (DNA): TGTGCCAGCAGCTTACAAACAGGGTTGGATAATTCACCCCTCCACTTT. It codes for CASSLQTGLDNSPLHF.

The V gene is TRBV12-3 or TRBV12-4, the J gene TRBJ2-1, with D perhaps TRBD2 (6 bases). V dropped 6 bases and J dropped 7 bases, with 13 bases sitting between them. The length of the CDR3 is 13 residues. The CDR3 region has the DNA TGTGCCAGCAGATTTGGGACTTCTAATGAGCAGTTCTTC. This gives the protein CASRFGTSNEQFF.

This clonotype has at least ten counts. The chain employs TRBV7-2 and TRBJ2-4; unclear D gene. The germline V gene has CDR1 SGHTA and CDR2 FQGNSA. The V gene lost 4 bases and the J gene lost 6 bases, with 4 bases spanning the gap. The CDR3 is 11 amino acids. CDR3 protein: CASSSGNIQYF. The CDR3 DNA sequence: TGTGCCAGCAGCTCCGGAAACATTCAGTACTTC.

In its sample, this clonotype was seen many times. The CDR3 spells CASSYGSPAEAFF. DNA for the CDR3: TGTGCCAGCAGTTATGGCAGCCCCGCTGAAGCTTTCTTT. J is TRBJ1-1 and V is TRBV12-3 or TRBV12-4; D remains ambiguous. CDR3 length equals 13 residues. Trimming removed 4 bases at V and 6 bases at J, with 12 bases between.

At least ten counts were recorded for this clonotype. The DNA for the CDR3 is TGTGCCAGCAGTTCATACAGGGGCTACGAGCAGTACTTC. It is translated as CASSSYRGYEQYF. This chain uses TRBV6-1 with TRBJ2-7; 7 bases fit TRBD1. V dropped 5 bases and J dropped 3; count of bases not matched to a gene: 4. Germline CDR1 and CDR2: MNHNS and SASEGT. The CDR3 is 13 residues long.

The CDR3 DNA is TGTGCCAGCAGCCAAGTAGTTAGCGGGGGGATCTACAATGAGCAGTTCTTC. Translating it yields CASSQVVSGGIYNEQFF. The chain has TRBV11-2 and TRBJ2-1; 10 positions agree with TRBD2. V shed 5 bases, J shed 3 bases, and the junction held 10 bases outside the gene matches. The CDR3 length is 17 residues. Germline V gene sequence: CDR1 SGHAT, CDR2 FQNNGV.

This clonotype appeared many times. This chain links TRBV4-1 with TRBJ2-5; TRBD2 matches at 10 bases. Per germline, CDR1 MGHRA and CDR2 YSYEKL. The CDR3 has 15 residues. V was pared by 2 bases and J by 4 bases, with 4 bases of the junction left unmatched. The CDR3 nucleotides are TGCGCCAGCAGCCAAAGCGGGGGGGCTGTAGAGACCCAGTACTTC. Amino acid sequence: CASSQSGGAVETQYF.

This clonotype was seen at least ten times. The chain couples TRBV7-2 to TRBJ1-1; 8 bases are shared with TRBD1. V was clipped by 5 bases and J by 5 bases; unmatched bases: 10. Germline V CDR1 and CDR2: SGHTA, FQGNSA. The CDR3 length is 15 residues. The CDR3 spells CASSPMTGAGTEAFF. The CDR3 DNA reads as TGTGCCAGCAGCCCTATGACAGGGGCGGGGACTGAAGCTTTCTTT. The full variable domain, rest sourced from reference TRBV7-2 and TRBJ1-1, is GAGVSQSPSNKVTEKGKDVELRCDPISGHTALYWYRQSLGQGLEFLIYFQGNSAPDKSGLPSDRFSAERTGGSVSTLTIQRTQQEDSAVYLCASSPMTGAGTEAFFGQGTRLTVV.

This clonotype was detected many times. CDR3 bases: TGCGCCAGCAGCCAAGATCCCGGATCGTCGGTCCCGTATGGCTACACCTTC. Its translation is CASSQDPGSSVPYGYTF. This rearrangement joins TRBV4-1 to TRBJ1-2, with no clear D. The CDR3 runs 17 residues. The V end lost 0 bases, the J end lost 5 bases, and 19 bases lay between the germline ends. In germline, CDR1 is MGHRA, CDR2 YSYEKL.

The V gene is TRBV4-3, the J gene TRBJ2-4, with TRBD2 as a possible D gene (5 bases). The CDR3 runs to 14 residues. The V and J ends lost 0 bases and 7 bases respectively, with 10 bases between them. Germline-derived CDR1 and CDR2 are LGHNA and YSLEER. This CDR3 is CASSQDRGRNIQYF. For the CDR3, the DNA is TGCGCCAGCAGCCAAGATCGGGGAAGGAACATTCAGTACTTC.

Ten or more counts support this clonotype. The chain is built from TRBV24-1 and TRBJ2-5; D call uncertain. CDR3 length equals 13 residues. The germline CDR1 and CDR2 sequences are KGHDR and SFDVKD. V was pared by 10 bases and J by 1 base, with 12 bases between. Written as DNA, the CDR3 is TGTGCCACTTCGACACAAAGCCAAGAGACCCAGTACTTC. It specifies CATSTQSQETQYF.

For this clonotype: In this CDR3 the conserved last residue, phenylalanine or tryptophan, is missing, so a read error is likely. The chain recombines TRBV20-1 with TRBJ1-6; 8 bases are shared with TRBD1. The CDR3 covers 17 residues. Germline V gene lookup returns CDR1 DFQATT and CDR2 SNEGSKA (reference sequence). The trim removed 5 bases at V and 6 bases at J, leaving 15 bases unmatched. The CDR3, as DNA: TGCAGTGCTTATGTCGGGGGGCAGGGGGCTTCTAATTCACCCCTCCACCTT. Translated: CSAYVGGQGASNSPLHL.

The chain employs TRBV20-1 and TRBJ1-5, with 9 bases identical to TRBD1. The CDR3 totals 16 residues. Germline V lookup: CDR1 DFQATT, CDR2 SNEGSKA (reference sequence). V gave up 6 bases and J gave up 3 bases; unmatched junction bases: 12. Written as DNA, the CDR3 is TGCAGTGCAGGGGACGGGGGGACAGGGTACAATCAGCCCCAGCATTTT. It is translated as CSAGDGGTGYNQPQHF.

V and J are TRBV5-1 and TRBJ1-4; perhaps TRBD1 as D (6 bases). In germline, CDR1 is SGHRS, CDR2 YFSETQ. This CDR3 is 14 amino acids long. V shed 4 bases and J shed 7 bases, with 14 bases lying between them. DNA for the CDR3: TGCGCCAGCAGCCCGGGGGGGGCCACTGAAAAACTGTTTTTT. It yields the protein CASSPGGATEKLFF.